The 4 T cell receptor beta chains below all came from one sample that was sequenced in a study of vaccination and CD4 T cells after COVID-19. Sequencing of cultured CD4+ T cell DNA used the Oncomine TCR Beta short-read assay. TCRdb processed the PCR reads anew with MiXCR; each CDR3 protein has one entry. The repertoire consists of tens of thousands of distinct CDR3 sequences, with 30% to 35% occurring once and the leading ten covering around an eighth. Antigen specificity for these receptors is unknown. Described treatment: 10-day PBMC culture with coronavirus spike peptide pools or control peptides (ViraFEST assay). Sequenced material: cultured CD4+ T cells from blood. These receptors were obtained from a human donor with COVID-19.

The chain is built from TRBV6-1 and TRBJ2-5; no reliable D call. The V end lost 0 bases, the J end lost 1 base, and 9 bases lay between the germline ends. Per the germline V gene, CDR1 is MNHNS and CDR2 is SASEGT. The CDR3 runs 15 residues. The CDR3 sequence: CASSEAGNFQETQYF. In DNA form, the CDR3 reads TGTGCCAGCAGTGAAGCGGGAAATTTCCAAGAGACCCAGTACTTC.

V and J are TRBV20-1 and TRBJ2-7; D may be TRBD1 or TRBD2 (6 bases each). Trimming cost V 6 bases and J 3 bases, with 12 bases left between them. Per germline, CDR1 DFQATT and CDR2 SNEGSKA (reference sequence). The CDR3 totals 12 residues. The CDR3 DNA reads TGCAGTGCCGGGGGACATGTCTACGAGCAGTACTTC. Its protein is CSAGGHVYEQYF.

The chain joins TRBV10-3 to TRBJ1-4; D perhaps matches TRBD1 (6 bases). Trimming removed 10 bases at V and 3 bases at J, with 15 bases between. Per the germline V gene, CDR1 is ENHRY and CDR2 is SYGVKD. The CDR3 has 14 amino acids. CDR3 coding DNA: TGTGCCACCAAGACAGGACTCTCTAATGAAAAACTGTTTTTT. It codes for CATKTGLSNEKLFF.

This CDR3 reads CASSSHSGGVETQYF. DNA for the CDR3: TGTGCCAGCAGCTCCCATAGCGGGGGAGTCGAGACCCAGTACTTC. The V gene is TRBV11-2, the J gene TRBJ2-5; 9 nucleotides agree with TRBD2. CDR1 and CDR2 from the germline V gene are SGHAT and FQNNGV. V gave up 4 bases and J gave up 5 bases; unmatched junction bases: 8. The CDR3 spans 15 residues.